This TCR beta chain was retrieved from a study of cytomegalovirus exposure and HLA in healthy donors listed by TCRdb under 2017. The study in broad terms: An earlier analysis of 550 to 700 of the donors reported 250 to 300 Gb of sequence data and some 100 million unique TCR beta sequences from approximately 180 million T cells. An early release that covered 640 HLA-typed donors contained approximately 300 gigabases of sequencing data and about 84 million unique TCR sequences. Of the 300 to 500 genotyped donors, roughly 76% were placed in the genetic ancestry cluster associated with self-reported Caucasian donors. The study aimed to test whether signatures of past pathogen exposure could be identified by cataloging public T cell receptors. Using immunosequencing, the study profiled T cell repertoires from fewer than 700 subjects and related those repertoires to cytomegalovirus serostatus. Along with the roughly 700-subject first cohort, a separate validation cohort of approximately 110 different subjects was used. To predict cytomegalovirus infection status, the study brought together high-throughput TCR immunosequencing, statistical association of individual TCRs with disease status, and machine learning. A later analysis re-analyzed previously published TCR beta repertoires from approximately 670 donors and added high-resolution HLA genotyping to study TCR occurrence patterns. Rather than drawing on any new phenotypic data, the later analysis identified candidate immune exposures from TCR beta sequences and the way those sequences occurred across donors. In an earlier analysis of 587 of the donors, high-throughput TCR beta sequencing was used to judge whether each TCR beta V gene segment behaved as functional or pseudogenic. Donor age, sex, ethnicity and CMV serostatus were compiled together with the repertoire data. In a later genetic analysis, genome-wide SNP genotypes for about 55% of the 666 donors were used, and that subset was treated as a discovery cohort. Every discovery cohort repertoire had been produced on one sequencing platform. HLA typing included class I and class II loci at four-digit resolution. Typing coverage differed by locus: A, B, C, DRB1 and DQB1 were typed in roughly 620-640 donors, DQA1 in 500 to 550, DPA1 in 600 to 610, and DPB1 in roughly 470. A few DR-DQ haplotypes were handled as single units for association and clustering because linkage in the cohort was strong. Among over 350 genotyped donors of the cohort, an average of around 240,000 unique TCR beta nucleotide sequences were sequenced per donor, around a sixth of them non-productive. What the research found in general, with its limitations: A cluster of highly shared sequence variants was judged likely to represent a technical artifact of the sequencing pipeline. This cohort had only TCR beta chains sequenced, and the lack of alpha or paired-chain data limited which features could be detected. Most TCR sequences were seen in very few donors, while some public TCRs were found in many individuals. When HLA alleles, especially DR and DQ, strongly co-occurred, attributing TCR associations to individual alleles was difficult. In a later analysis, some 17,000 TCR beta sequences were associated with specific HLA alleles at a false discovery rate of 0.05. Three of the identified cytomegalovirus-associated TCR beta chains were confirmed in vitro to be specific for cytomegalovirus antigens. A later genetic analysis reported fewer N-insertions in productive TCRs among donors in an Asian-associated ancestry cluster than the 666-donor mean. Because the 87-base-pair reads could not distinguish some IMGT-functional V segments, including TRBV6-2 and TRBV6-3, those segments were excluded. The classifier was reported to diagnose cytomegalovirus status with high specificity and sensitivity in both the original and validation cohorts. A further reported finding was that TCR beta sequences accurately predicted the HLA-A and HLA-B alleles for most subjects in the first cohort. The earlier analysis of approximately 590 of the donors excluded fewer than 20 rarely observed V segments, including chromosome 9 orphons, because counts were too low. V-gene and J-gene trimming of TCR beta chains was associated with a missense DCLRE1C variant in a later genetic analysis, and the association was replicated in an independent cohort. The authors suggested that the approach could potentially be generalized to other disease states and immunological phenotypes. Linkage disequilibrium might explain the correlated functional status among segregating V segments, but an unknown experimental factor could not be ruled out. Most CMV-associated TCR beta chains appeared to be HLA-restricted in a later analysis, and the HLA associations seemed to be driven largely by CMV exposure. Several of the top co-occurrence clusters appeared to be linked to parvovirus B19, influenza, CMV and Epstein-Barr virus, according to a later analysis. The presence/absence analyses assumed that sequencing depth was roughly uniform across donors, and that assumption may not be true. In a later analysis, HLA-associated TCR beta chains showed more clonal expansion and lower generation probabilities than non-associated chains that were equally common. Because some donors lacked HLA typing at each locus, the association tests relied only on the typed subset. A total of fewer than 200 TCR beta chains were listed by the study as associated with cytomegalovirus. The only immune exposure information available for the cohort was CMV serostatus. In an earlier analysis of about 600 of the donors, most TCR beta V segments appeared in productive rearrangements about 87% or about 30% of the time, broadly matching IMGT annotations. According to a later analysis, TCR association rates differed among HLA loci, with DRB1 alleles showing the most associated TCRs and HLA-C alleles showing the fewest.

In total, over 600 healthy bone marrow donors made up the cohort. All cohort members were sampled while nominally healthy, although unrecorded immune exposures were likely present. The donor tested CMV seronegative and was one of the 352 seronegative cohort members. Every donor gave a peripheral blood sample, and the peripheral blood mononuclear cells from that sample were used for TCR beta sequencing. Genomic DNA was extracted from the blood cell samples with the Qiagen DNeasy Blood Extraction Kit. Libraries were prepared through the immunoSEQ multiplex PCR assay. For the multiplex PCR, a mixture combining 60 forward primers for TCR Vbeta segments and 13 reverse primers for TCR Jbeta segments was used. A multiplex PCR assay on genomic DNA amplified the CDR3 region of rearranged TCR beta genes. The Illumina HiSeq System was used to sequence the amplified TCR beta libraries as 87-base-pair reads. Concerning the study's data processing: A later analysis tallied around 82 million unique TCR beta chains across the 550 to 850 repertoires, and around 12 million of those chains were shared by two or more donors. A nearest-neighbor algorithm error-corrected the raw reads and collapsed the reads into unique sequences, merging closely related sequences to remove PCR and sequencing errors. CDR3 sequences were aligned to IMGT reference sequences to assign V, D and J gene segments. For a sequence to be retained, a match of at least six nucleotides to both a V gene segment and a J gene segment was required. A rearrangement was called productive if the CDR3 had no stop codons and remained in frame with V and J, and every other rearrangement was called non-productive. CDR3 was defined according to IMGT convention as the region running from the second conserved V-encoded cysteine to the conserved J-encoded phenylalanine. The earlier analysis of a few hundred of the donors excluded any sequence lacking an unambiguous match to a single V gene segment. In an earlier analysis of approximately 500 of the donors, a V segment was called functional when productive rearrangements were above 56.7%, and segregating when the standard deviation between donors exceeded 5%. To diagnose cytomegalovirus status from the catalog of TCR beta chain sequences, a statistical classification framework was built. V and J gene assignment, in a later analysis, came from comparing TCR nucleotide sequences with IMGT/GENE-DB human TR gene sequences. The TCRdist pipeline was used in a later analysis to assign CDR3 sequences and most-parsimonious VDJ recombination scenarios. In a later analysis, every TCR beta chain was defined by the combination of its CDR3 amino acid sequence and its V-gene family, and reads without a unique V-gene family were dropped. As a way to deal with suspected cross-contamination and a sequencing artifact, a later analysis dropped more than 500 nucleotide sequences that were highly shared and had low generation probability. In a later analysis, a clonal expansion index was calculated for each public chain from normalized within-repertoire ranks of inferred template counts. In a later analysis, generation probabilities were computed using a VDJ recombination model fitted to out-of-frame rearrangements, and the results were checked against IGoR. A later analysis scored TCR-TCR, TCR-HLA and TCR-CMV co-occurrence with hypergeometric tests, applying a repertoire-size bias correction to TCR pairs. To estimate false discovery rates, a later analysis permuted the HLA or CMV assignments 20 times. In a later analysis, co-occurring TCRs were grouped with DBSCAN, and TCRdist sequence similarity was added when clustering was performed within HLA-allele-positive subsets. Repertoires with fewer than 30,000 or more than 120,000 public chains, plus five repertoires with anomalous nucleotide sharing, were excluded from co-occurrence clustering. What TCRdb holds here is the immuneACCESS table cut down to in-frame rearrangements. Part of the clones is not present; checked against another copy, under half of the missing clones reflect an unresolved V gene, and the others are unexplained. The V and J calls and clone size come from that table; D and trimming were worked out from the DNA. In this sample the table shows fewer than 250,000 clones, about 82% of which occur a single time. The top ten clones comprise 2.9% of the sample.

The germline V gene (reference sequence) yields PRHDT for CDR1 and FYEKMQ for CDR2. V has 3 bases trimmed and J has 1 base trimmed; junction bases matching no gene number 8. Counted from cysteine to phenylalanine, this CDR3 has 18 amino acids. Only the CDR3 part of the read is kept: 54 bases, read in frame from the first base. On this clone itself: This clone's antigen is unknown. No per-base quality is available; no much larger clone lies one base away.

The chain is assembled from TRBV13 and TRBJ1-6; TRBD1 aligns with 8 central bases. The sequencing input was PBMCs. The origin of this receptor is a man aged 30 to 39 in good health and CMV-seronegative. The base sequence is TGTGCCAGCAGCTTTGCAGGGGGCGTCAGGTCCTATAATTCACCCCTCCACTTT. Its protein product is CASSFAGGVRSYNSPLHF. Reference TRBV13 and TRBJ1-6 proteins supply the regions before and after the CDR3; the full variable domain is: AAGVIQSPRHLIKEKRETATLKCYPIPRHDTVYWYQQGPGQDPQFLISFYEKMQSDKGSIPDRFSAQQFSDYHSELNMSSLELGDSALYFCASSFAGGVRSYNSPLHFGNGTRLTVT.